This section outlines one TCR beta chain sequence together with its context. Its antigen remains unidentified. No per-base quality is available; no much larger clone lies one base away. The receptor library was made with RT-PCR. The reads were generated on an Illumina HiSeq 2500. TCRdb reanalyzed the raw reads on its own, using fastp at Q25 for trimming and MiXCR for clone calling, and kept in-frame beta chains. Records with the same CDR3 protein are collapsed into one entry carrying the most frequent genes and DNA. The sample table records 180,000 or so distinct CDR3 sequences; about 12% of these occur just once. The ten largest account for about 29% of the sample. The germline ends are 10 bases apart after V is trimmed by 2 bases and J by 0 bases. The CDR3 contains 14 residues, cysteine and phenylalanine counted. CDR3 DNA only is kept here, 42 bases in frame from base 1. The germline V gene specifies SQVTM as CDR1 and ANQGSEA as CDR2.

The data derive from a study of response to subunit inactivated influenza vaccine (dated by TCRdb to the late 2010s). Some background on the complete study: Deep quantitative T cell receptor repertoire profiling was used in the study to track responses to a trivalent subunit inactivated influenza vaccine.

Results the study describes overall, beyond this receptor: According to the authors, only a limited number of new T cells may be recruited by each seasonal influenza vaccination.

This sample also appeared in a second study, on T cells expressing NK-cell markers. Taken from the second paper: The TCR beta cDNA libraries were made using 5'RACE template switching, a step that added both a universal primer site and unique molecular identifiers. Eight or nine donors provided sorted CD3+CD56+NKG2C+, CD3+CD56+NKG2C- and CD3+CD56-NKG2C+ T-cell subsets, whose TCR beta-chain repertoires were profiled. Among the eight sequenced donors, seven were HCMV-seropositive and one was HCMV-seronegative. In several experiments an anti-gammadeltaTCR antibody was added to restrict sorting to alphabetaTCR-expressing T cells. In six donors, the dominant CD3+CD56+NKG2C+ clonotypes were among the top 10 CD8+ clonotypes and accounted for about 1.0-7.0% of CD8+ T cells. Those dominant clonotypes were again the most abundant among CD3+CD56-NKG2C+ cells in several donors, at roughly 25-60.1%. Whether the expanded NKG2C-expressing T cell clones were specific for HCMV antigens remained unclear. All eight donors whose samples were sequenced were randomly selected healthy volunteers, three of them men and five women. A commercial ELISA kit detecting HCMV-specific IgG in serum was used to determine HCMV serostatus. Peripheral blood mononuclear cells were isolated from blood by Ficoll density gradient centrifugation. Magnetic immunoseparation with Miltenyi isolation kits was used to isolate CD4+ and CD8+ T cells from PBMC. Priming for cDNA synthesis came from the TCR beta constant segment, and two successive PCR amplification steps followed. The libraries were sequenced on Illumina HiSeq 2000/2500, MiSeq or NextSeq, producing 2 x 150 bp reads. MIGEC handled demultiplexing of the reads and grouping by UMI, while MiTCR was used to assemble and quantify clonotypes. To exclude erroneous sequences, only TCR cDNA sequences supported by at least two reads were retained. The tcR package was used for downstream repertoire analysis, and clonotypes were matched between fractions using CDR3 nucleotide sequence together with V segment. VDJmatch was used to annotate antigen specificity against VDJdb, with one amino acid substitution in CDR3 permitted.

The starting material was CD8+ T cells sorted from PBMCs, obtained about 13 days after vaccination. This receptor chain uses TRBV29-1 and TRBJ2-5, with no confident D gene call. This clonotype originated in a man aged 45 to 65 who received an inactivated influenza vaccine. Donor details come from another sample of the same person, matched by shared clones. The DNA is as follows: TGCAGCGTTGAATTCCACCTGTACCAAGAGACCCAGTACTTC. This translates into CSVEFHLYQETQYF. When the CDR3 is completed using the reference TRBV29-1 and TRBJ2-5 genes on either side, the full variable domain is SAVISQKPSRDICQRGTSLTIQCQVDSQVTMMFWYRQQPGQSLTLIATANQGSEATYESGFVIDKFPISRPNLTFSTLTVSNMSPEDSSIYLCSVEFHLYQETQYFGPGTRLLVL.